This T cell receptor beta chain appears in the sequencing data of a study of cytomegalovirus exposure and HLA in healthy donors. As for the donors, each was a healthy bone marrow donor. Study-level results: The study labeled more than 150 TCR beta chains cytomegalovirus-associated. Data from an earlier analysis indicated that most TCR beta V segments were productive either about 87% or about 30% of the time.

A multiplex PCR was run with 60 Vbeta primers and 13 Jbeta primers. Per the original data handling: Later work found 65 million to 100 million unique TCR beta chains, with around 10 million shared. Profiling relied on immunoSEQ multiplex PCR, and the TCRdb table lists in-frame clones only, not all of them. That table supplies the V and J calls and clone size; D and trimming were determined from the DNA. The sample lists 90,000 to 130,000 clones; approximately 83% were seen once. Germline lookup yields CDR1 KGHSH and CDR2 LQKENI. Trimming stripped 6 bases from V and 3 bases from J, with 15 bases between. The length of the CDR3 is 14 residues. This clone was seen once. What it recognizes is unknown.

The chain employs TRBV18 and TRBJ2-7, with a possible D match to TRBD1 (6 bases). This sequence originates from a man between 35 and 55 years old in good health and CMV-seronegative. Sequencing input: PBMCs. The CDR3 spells CASSAMDRNYEQYF. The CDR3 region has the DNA TGTGCCAGCTCGGCCATGGACAGAAACTACGAGCAGTACTTC.